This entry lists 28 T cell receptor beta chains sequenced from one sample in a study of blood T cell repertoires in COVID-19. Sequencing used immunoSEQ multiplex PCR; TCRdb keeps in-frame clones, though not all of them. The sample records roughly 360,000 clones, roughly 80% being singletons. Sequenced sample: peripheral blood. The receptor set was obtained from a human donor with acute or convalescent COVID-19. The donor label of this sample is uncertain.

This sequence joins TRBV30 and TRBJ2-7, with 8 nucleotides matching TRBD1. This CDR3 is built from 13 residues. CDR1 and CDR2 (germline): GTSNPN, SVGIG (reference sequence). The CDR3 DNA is TGTGCTCTGGGAGGCAGGGGGCTCTACGAGCAGTACTTC. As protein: CALGGRGLYEQYF.

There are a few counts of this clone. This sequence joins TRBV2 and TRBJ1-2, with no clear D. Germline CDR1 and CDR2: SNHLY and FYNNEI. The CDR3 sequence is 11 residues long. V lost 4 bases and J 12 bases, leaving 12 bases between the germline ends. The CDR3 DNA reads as TGTGCCAGCAGTGTAACGGTTCGCAACACCTTC. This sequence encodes CASSVTVRNTF. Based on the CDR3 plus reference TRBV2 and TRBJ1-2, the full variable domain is EPEVTQTPSHQVTQMGQEVILRCVPISNHLYFYWYRQILGQKVEFLVSFYNNEISEKSEIFDDQFSVERPDGSNFTLKIRSTKLEDSAMYFCASSVTVRNTFGSGTRLTVV.

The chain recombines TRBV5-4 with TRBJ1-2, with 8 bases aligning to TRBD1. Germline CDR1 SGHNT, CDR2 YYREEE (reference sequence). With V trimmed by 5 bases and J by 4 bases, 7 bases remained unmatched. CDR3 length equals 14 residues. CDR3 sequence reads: CASRLTGGTYGYTF. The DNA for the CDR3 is TGTGCCAGCAGATTAACAGGGGGAACCTATGGCTACACCTTC.

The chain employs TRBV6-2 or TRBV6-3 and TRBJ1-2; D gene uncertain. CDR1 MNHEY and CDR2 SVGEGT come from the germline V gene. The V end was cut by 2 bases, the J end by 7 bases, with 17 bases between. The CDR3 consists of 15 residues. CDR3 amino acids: CASSYEAGSVAGYTF. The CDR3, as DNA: TGTGCCAGCAGTTACGAAGCGGGGTCGGTTGCTGGCTACACCTTC.

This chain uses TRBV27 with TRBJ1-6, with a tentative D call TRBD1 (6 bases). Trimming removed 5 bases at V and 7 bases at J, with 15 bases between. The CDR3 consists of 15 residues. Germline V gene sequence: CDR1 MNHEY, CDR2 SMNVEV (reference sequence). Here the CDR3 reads CASSPLTGGNSPLHF. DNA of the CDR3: TGTGCCAGCAGTCCACTGACAGGAGGAAATTCACCCCTCCACTTT.

In DNA form, the CDR3 reads TGCGCCAGCAGCTTCGCCGGGACAGGGTTAGAATCACCCCTCCACTTT. Its translation: CASSFAGTGLESPLHF. This chain uses TRBV5-1 with TRBJ1-6; 9 nucleotides match TRBD1. Germline loops: CDR1 SGHRS, CDR2 YFSETQ. With V trimmed by 2 bases and J by 10 bases, 10 bases remained unmatched. The CDR3 runs to 16 residues.

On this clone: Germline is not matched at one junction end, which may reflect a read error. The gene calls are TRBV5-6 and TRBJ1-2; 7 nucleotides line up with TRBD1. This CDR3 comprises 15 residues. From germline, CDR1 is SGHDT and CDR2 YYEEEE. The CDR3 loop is CASSYIDRDNDGYTF. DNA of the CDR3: TGTGCCAGCAGCTATATAGACAGGGATAACGATGGCTACACCTTC.

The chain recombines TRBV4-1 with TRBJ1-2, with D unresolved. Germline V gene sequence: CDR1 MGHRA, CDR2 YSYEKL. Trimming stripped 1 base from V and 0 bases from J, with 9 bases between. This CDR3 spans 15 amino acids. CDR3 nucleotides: TGCGCCAGCAGCCAAGGACACGCTACTAACTATGGCTACACCTTC. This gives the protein CASSQGHATNYGYTF.

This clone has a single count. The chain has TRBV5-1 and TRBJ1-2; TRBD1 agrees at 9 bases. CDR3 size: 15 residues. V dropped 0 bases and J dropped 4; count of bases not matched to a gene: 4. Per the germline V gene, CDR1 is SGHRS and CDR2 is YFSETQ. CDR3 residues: CASSLGDRDLYGYTF. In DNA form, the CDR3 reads TGCGCCAGCAGCTTGGGGGACAGGGACCTCTATGGCTACACCTTC.

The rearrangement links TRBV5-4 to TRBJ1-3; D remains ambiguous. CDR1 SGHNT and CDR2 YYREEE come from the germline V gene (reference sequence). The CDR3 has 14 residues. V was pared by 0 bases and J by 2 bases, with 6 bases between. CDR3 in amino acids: CASSLGPAGNTIYF. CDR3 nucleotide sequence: TGTGCCAGCAGCTTGGGTCCAGCTGGAAACACCATATATTTT.

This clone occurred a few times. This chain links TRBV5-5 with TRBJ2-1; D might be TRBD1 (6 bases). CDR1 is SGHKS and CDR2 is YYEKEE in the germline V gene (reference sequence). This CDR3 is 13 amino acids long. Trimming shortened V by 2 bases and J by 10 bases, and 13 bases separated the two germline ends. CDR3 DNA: TGTGCCAGCAGCTTCGACTATCAGGGGGAGCAGTTCTTC. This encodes CASSFDYQGEQFF. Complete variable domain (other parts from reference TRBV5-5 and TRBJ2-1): DAGVTQSPTHLIKTRGQQVTLRCSPISGHKSVSWYQQVLGQGPQFIFQYYEKEERGRGNFPDRFSARQFPNYSSELNVNALLLGDSALYLCASSFDYQGEQFFGPGTRLTVL.

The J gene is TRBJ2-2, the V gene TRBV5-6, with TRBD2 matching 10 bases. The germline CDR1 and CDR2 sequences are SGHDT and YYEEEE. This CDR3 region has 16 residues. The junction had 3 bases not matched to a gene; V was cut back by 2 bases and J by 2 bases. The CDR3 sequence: CASSFRLAGNTGELFF. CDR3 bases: TGTGCCAGCAGCTTCAGACTAGCGGGTAACACCGGGGAGCTGTTTTTT. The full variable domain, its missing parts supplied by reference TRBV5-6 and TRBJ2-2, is DAGVTQSPTHLIKTRGQQVTLRCSPKSGHDTVSWYQQALGQGPQFIFQYYEEEERQRGNFPDRFSGHQFPNYSSELNVNALLLGDSALYLCASSFRLAGNTGELFFGEGSRLTVL.

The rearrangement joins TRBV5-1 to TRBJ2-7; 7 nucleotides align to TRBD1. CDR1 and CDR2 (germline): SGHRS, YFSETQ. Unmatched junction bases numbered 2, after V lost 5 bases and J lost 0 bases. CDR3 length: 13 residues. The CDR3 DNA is TGCGCCAGCAGGACAGGGAGCTCCTACGAGCAGTACTTC. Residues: CASRTGSSYEQYF.

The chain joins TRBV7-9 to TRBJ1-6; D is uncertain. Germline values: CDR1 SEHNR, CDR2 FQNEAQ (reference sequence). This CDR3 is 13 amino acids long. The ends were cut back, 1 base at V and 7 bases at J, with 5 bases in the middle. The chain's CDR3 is CASSLDGNSPLHF. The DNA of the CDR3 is TGTGCCAGCAGCTTAGATGGCAATTCACCCCTCCACTTT.

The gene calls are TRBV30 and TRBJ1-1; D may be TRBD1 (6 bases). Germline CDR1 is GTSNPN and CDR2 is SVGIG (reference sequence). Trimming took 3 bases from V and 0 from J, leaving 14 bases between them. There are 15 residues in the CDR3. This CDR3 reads CAWRRFQGLNTEAFF. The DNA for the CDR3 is TGTGCCTGGAGGCGATTTCAGGGGCTGAACACTGAAGCTTTCTTT.

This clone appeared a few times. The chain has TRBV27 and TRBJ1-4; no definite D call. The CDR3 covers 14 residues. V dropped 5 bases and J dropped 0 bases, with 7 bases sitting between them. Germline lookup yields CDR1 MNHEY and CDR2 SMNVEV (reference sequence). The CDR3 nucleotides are TGTGCCAGCAGTGGGAGGTCAACTAATGAAAAACTGTTTTTT. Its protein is CASSGRSTNEKLFF. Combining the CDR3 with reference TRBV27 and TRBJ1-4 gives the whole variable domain EAQVTQNPRYLITVTGKKLTVTCSQNMNHEYMSWYRQDPGLGLRQIYYSMNVEVTDKGDVPEGYKVSRKEKRNFPLILESPSPNQTSLYFCASSGRSTNEKLFFGSGTQLSVL.

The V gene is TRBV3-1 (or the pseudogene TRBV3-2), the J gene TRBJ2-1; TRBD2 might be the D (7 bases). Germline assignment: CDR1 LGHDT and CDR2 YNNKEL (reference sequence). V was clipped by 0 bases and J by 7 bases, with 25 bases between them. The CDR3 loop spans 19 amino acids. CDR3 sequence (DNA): TGTGCCAGCAGCCAAGAGGCCCCGGGGGGCCTGAAAATCAAGAATGAGCAGTTCTTC. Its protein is CASSQEAPGGLKIKNEQFF.

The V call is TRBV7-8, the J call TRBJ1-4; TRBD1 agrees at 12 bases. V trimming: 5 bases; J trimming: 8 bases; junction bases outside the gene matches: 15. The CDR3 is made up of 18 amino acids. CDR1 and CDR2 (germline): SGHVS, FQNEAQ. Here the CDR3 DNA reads TGTGCCAGCAGCAACCCCCGGGACAGGGGGCGCGTGGGCGAAAAACTGTTTTTT. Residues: CASSNPRDRGRVGEKLFF.

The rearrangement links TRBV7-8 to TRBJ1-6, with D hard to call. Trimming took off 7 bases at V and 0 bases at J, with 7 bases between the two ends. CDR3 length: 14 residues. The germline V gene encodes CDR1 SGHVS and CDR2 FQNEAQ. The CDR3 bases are TGTGCCAGCAAAGGCGGCTCCTATAATTCACCCCTCCACTTT. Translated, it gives CASKGGSYNSPLHF.

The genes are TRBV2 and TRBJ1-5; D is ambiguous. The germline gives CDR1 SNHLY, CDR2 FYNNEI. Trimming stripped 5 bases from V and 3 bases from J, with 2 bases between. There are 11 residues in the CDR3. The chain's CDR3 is CASSYNQPQHF. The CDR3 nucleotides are TGTGCCAGCAGTTACAATCAGCCCCAGCATTTT.

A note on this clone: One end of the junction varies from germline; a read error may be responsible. The CDR3 nucleotides read TGCGCCAGCACTGAGGGGACTAGCGGGGGGGCCGTTGTCGAGCAGTACTTC. This translates into CASTEGTSGGAVVEQYF. V gene TRBV10-1 combines with J gene TRBJ2-7, with TRBD2 identical over 16 bases. CDR1 WNHNN and CDR2 SYGVQD come from the germline V gene (reference sequence). This CDR3 comprises 17 residues.

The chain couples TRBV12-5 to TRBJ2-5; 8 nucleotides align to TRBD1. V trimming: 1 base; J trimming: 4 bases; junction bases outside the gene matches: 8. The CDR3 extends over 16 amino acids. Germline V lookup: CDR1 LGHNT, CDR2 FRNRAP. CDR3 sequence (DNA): TGTGCTAGTGGTTTGGACCGGACAGGGAGACCAGAGACCCAGTACTTC. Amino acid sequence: CASGLDRTGRPETQYF.

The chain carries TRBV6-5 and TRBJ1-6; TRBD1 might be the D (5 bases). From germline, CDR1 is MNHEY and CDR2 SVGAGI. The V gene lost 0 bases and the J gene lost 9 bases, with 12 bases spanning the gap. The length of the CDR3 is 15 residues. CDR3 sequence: CASSYSGRVGSPLHF. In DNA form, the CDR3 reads TGTGCCAGCAGTTACTCGGGCAGGGTGGGTTCACCCCTCCACTTT.

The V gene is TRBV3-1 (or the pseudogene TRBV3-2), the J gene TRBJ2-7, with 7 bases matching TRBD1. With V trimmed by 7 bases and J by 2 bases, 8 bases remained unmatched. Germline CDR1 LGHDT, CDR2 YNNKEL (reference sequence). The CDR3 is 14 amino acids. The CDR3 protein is CASNRGDRAYEQYF. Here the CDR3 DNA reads TGTGCCAGCAACCGAGGGGACAGAGCCTACGAGCAGTACTTC.

CDR3 region: CASSQEASGGASGANVLTF. The CDR3 nucleotides are TGTGCCAGCAGCCAAGAGGCTAGCGGGGGGGCATCTGGGGCCAACGTCCTGACTTTC. The genes are TRBV4-2 and TRBJ2-6, with 12 bases matching TRBD2. Germline CDR1 is LGHNA and CDR2 is YNFKEQ. The CDR3 has 19 residues. V lost 0 bases, J lost 1 base, and 4 bases stayed unmatched.

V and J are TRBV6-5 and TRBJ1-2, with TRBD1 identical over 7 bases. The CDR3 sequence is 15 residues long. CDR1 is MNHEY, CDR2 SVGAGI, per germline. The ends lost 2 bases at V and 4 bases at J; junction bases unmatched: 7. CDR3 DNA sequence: TGTGCCAGCAGTTACGCCTACAGGGGCGGCTATGGCTACACCTTC. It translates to CASSYAYRGGYGYTF.

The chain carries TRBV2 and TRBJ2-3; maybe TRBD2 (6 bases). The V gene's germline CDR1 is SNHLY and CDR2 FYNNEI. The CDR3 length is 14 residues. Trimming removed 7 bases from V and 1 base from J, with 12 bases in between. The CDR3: CASKAERGTDTQYF. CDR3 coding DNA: TGTGCCAGCAAAGCTGAGCGGGGCACAGATACGCAGTATTTT.

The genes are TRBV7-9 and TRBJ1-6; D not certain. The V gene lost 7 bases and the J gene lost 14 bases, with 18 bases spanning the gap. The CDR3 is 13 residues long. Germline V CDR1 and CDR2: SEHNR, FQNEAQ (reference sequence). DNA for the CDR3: TGTGCCAGCACCCGGACGGGGATCTCGTCCCTCCACTTT. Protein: CASTRTGISSLHF.